This TCR beta chain was obtained from a study of cytomegalovirus exposure and HLA in healthy donors. The CDR3 is made up of 14 amino acids. Germline assignment: CDR1 SNHLY and CDR2 FYNNEI. V shed 8 bases and J shed 2 bases, with 13 bases lying between them. The primer mix had 60 Vbeta and 13 Jbeta primers. Assay used: immunoSEQ multiplex PCR; TCRdb lists only in-frame clones, some missing. The sample lists approximately 180,000 clones; 80% were seen once. Study-level results: Later, an analysis found that common viral pathogens appeared to be linked with several of the most significant clusters.

Though probably carrying unrecorded immune exposures, donors were nominally healthy at sampling. This clone occurred a few times. Its antigen is as yet unknown. The TCR comes from a young man in good health and CMV-seropositive. The J gene is TRBJ1-5, the V gene TRBV2, with unresolved D. Sequenced material: PBMCs. In nucleotides, the CDR3 is TGTGCCAGCCGGAGGACTTCAGGCAATCAGCCCCAGCATTTT. It yields the protein CASRRTSGNQPQHF.